The clone carrying this TCR beta chain was recorded only once. One end of the junction varies from germline; a read error may be responsible. The PCR contained 60 Vbeta and 13 Jbeta primers. Methods used by the authors: Roughly 10 million shared chains were among 65 million to 85 million unique TCR beta chains counted in a later analysis. The table came from immunoSEQ multiplex PCR; TCRdb's copy has only in-frame clones and leaves some out. That table supplies the V and J calls and clone size; D and trimming were determined from the DNA. The profile shows fewer than 110,000 clones, about 71% of them singletons. CDR1 SQVTM and CDR2 ANQGSEA come from the germline V gene. The CDR3 runs 13 residues. The data are from a study of cytomegalovirus exposure and HLA in healthy donors.

The chain is built from TRBV29-1 and TRBJ2-7; D possibly corresponds to TRBD1 (6 bases). Sequenced input: PBMCs. This receptor was identified in a woman in her fifties or sixties in good health and CMV-seronegative. CDR3 DNA: TGCAGCGCTGAAGATCCCAGGGGTGACGAGCAGTACTTC. It is translated as CSAEDPRGDEQYF.